The T cell receptor beta chain described here comes from a study of blood T cells in healthy people across ages. Germline lookup yields CDR1 SGHTA and CDR2 FQGTGA. This CDR3 contains 17 residues. This clonotype turned up a few times. The antigen is undetermined. One base away lies a much larger clone, so this may be a sequencing read error. Study-wide points: Possibly confounding the expanded clonotype changes was the fact that donor CMV status was unknown.

Sample-barcoded 5' priming and a J-beta primer mix drove a second PCR of 7 to 11 cycles. TCRdb re-analysed the 5' RACE reads in MiXCR, keeping a single row per CDR3 protein. The table has roughly 640,000 distinct CDR3 sequences, approximately 30% seen once. This TCR was sampled from a woman of 80 years or more in good health. The sample consisted of blood. V is TRBV7-3 and J is TRBJ2-1, with a tentative D call TRBD1 (5 bases). The end of the DNA fits TRBJ2-7 better, so the J call may be wrong. CDR3 sequence reads: CASSLVQGASSYNEQYF. In nucleotides, the CDR3 is TGTGCCAGCAGCTTAGTTCAAGGGGCCAGCTCCTACAATGAGCAGTACTTC.